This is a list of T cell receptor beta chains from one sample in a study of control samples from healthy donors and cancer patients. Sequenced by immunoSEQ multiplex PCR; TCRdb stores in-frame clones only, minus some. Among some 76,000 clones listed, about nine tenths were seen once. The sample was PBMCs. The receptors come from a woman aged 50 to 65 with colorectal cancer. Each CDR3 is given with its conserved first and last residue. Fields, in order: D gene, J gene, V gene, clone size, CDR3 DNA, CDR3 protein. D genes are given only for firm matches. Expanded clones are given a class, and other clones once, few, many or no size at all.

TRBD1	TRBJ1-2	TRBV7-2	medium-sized	TGTGCCAGCAGCTTAAGTCAGAAGGGGGCGCACGGCTACACCTTC	CASSLSQKGAHGYTF
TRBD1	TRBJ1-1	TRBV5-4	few	TGTGCCAGCAGCTTCAGGGGGAGCACTGAAGCTTTCTTT	CASSFRGSTEAFF
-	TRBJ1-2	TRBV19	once	TGTGCCAGTAGTATTGGTGTCGGGGCCGCGAGAGGCTACACCTTC	CASSIGVGAARGYTF
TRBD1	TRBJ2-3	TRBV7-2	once	TGTGCCAGCAGCCGCCCGGGACAGGGAAGCACAGATACGCAGTATTTT	CASSRPGQGSTDTQYF
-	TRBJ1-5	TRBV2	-	TGTGCCAGCAGATATGGAGGGGTTAGCAATCAGCCCCAGCATTTT	CASRYGGVSNQPQHF
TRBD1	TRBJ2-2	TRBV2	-	TGTGCCAGCAGTGAAAGGGACAGGGGCCGGGAGCTGTTTTTT	CASSERDRGRELFF
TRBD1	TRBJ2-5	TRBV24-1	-	TGTGCCACCAGTCCCGGACAGGGGAGGACCCAGTACTTC	CATSPGQGRTQYF
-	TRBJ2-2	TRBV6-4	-	TGTGCCAGCAGTGAGGGGAACACCGGGGAGCTGTTTTTT	CASSEGNTGELFF
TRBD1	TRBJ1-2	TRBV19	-	TGTGCCAGTAGACGAGACGACAGGGGGAACTATGGCTACACCTTC	CASRRDDRGNYGYTF
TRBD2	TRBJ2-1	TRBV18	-	TGTGCCAGCTCACCAGGGACTAGTGGCAATGAGCAGTTCTTC	CASSPGTSGNEQFF
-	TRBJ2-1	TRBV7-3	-	TGTGCCAGCAGCCCCTTGGGGGGCCTCTCCTCCTACAATGAGCAGTTCTTC	CASSPLGGLSSYNEQFF
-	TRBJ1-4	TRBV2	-	TGTGCCAGCAGTGTAAGGCCAGGGACTAATGAAAAACTGTTTTTT	CASSVRPGTNEKLFF
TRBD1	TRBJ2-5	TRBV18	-	TGTGCCAGCTCCCCGGGACAGAATCAAGAGACCCAGTACTTC	CASSPGQNQETQYF
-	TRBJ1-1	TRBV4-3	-	TGCGCCAGCAGGGGTCTGAACACTGAAGCTTTCTTT	CASRGLNTEAFF
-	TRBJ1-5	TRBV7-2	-	TGTGCCAGCAGCTTAGGTGCGGATAGCAATCAGCCCCAGCATTTT	CASSLGADSNQPQHF
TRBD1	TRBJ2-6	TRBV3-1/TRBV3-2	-	TGTGCCAGCAGCCAAGAGACAGGGGTGGCAGGGGCCAACGTCCTGACTTTC	CASSQETGVAGANVLTF
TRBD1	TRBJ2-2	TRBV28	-	TGTGCCAGCAGATTATCCCACCCGGGACAGGGGGCCGGGGAGCTGTTTTTT	CASRLSHPGQGAGELFF
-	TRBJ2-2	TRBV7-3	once	TGTGCCAGCAGCCCACGGTGGGTTACGAACACCGGGGAGCTGTTTTTT	CASSPRWVTNTGELFF
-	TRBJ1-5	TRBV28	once	TGTGCCAGCAACCCGGTAGCAGGAGGAAATCAGCCCCAGCATTTT	CASNPVAGGNQPQHF
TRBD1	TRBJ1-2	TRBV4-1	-	TGCGCCAGCAGACCATTACAGGGGTTCCATGGCTACACCTTC	CASRPLQGFHGYTF
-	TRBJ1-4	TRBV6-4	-	TGTGCCAGCAGTGACTCGGGACTGCCGAATGAAAAACTGTTTTTT	CASSDSGLPNEKLFF
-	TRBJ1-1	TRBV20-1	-	TGCAGTGCTAGTATGAACACTGAAGCTTTCTTT	CSASMNTEAFF
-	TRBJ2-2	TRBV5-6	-	TGTGCCAGCAGCTTGGGTTCCAGGCTGAACACCGGGGAGCTGTTTTTT	CASSLGSRLNTGELFF
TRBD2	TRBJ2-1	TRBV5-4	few	TGTGCCAGCAGATCTAGCGGGGGGGCTTACAATGAGCAGTTCTTC	CASRSSGGAYNEQFF
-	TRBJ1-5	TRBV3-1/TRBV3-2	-	TGTGCCAGCAGCCAAGACAGGGACCAACCCCAGCATTTT	CASSQDRDQPQHF
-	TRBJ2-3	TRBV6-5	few	TGTGCCAGCAAGTCGGGTGAAGTCACAGATACGCAGTATTTT	CASKSGEVTDTQYF
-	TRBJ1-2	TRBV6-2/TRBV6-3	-	TGTGCCAGCAGTTACTCGATGGAGGATGTCTATGGCTACACCTTC	CASSYSMEDVYGYTF
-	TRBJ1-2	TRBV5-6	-	TGTGCCAGCAGGCGCCCCGGGGAAGGCTATGGCTACACCTTC	CASRRPGEGYGYTF
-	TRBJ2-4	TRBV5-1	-	TGCGCCAGCAATAGGGTATCAGGAGCCAAAAACATTCAGTACTTC	CASNRVSGAKNIQYF
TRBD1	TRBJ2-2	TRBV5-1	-	TGCGCCAGCGGCCCCGGGACAGGGCTTCCCGGGGAGCTGTTTTTT	CASGPGTGLPGELFF
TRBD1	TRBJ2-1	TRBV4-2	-	TGTGCCAGCAGCCCGGGGACAGAATCCTACAATGAGCAGTTCTTC	CASSPGTESYNEQFF
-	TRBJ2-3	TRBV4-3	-	TGCGCCAGCAGCCAAGTTGGGGCGGGAGATACGCAGTATTTT	CASSQVGAGDTQYF
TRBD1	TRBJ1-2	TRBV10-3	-	TGTGCCATCAGTGGGGGGGACAGGAACTATGGCTACACCTTC	CAISGGDRNYGYTF
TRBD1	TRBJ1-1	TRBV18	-	TGTGCCAGCTCCGAGTCGGGACAGGGCAAAGCTTTCTTT	CASSESGQGKAFF
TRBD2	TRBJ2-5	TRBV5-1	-	TGCGCCAGCAGCTTGGCGGGACTAGCGGTCGCTCAAGAGACCCAGTACTTC	CASSLAGLAVAQETQYF
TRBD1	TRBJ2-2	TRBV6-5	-	TGTGCCAGCAGTTACGGGACAGGGAGTATCGGGGAGCTGTTTTTT	CASSYGTGSIGELFF
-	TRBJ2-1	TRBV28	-	TGTGCCAGCAGTACCGCCGCGACATGGAGCTCCTACAATGAGCAGTTCTTC	CASSTAATWSSYNEQFF
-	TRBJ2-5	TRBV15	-	TGTGCCACCAGCAGAGATAGTGAGACCCAGTACTTC	CATSRDSETQYF
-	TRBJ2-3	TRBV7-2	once	TGTGCCAGCAGCACGCGGGCGGCTAACACAGATACGCAGTATTTT	CASSTRAANTDTQYF
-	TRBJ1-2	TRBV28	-	TGTGCCAGCAGTCGTAACTATGGCTACACCTTC	CASSRNYGYTF
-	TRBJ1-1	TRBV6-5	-	TGTGCCAGCAGTCCCAGTCGGGGGGGCAACACTGAAGCTTTCTTT	CASSPSRGGNTEAFF
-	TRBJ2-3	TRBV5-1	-	TGCGCCAGCAGCTTGGGCTCGGCGCCAGATACGCAGTATTTT	CASSLGSAPDTQYF
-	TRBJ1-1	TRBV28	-	TGTGCCAGCAGTCCCTGGCGGGCAGGGCAGTCGAACACTGAAGCTTTCTTT	CASSPWRAGQSNTEAFF
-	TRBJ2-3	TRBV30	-	TGTGCCTGGAGTGTAGGCACAGATACGCAGTATTTT	CAWSVGTDTQYF